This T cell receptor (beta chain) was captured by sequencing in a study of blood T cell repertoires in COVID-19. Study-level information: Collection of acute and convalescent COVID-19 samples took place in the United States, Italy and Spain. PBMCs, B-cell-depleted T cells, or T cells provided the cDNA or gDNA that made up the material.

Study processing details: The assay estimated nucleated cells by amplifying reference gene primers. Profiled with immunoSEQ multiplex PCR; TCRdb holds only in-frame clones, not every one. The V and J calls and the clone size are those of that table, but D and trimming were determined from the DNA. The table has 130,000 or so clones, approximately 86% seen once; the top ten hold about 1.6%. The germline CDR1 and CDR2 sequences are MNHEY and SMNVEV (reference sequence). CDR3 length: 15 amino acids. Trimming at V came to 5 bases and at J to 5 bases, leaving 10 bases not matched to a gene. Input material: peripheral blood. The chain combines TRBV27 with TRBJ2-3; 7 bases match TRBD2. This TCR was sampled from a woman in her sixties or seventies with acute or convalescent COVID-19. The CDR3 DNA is TGTGCCAGCAGTACCTTATCCGGGGGGAAAGATACGCAGTATTTT. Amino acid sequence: CASSTLSGGKDTQYF.